The entry below gives a single T cell receptor beta chain sequence along with its context. The antigen remains unidentified. CD45RO-negative CD8 cells positively selected for CCR7 made up the naive population, which excluded terminally differentiated effector memory CD45RA+ cells. This specimen comes from a study of shared clonotypes between healthy human individuals. Broader study findings: Sampling involved blood alone; tissue repertoires likely differ.

Here immunoSEQ multiplex PCR was the method, and the copy in TCRdb shows in-frame clones only, minus some. The sample has 1.5 million to 2.5 million clones; roughly 94% are singletons. Sequenced material: naive CD8+ T cells sorted from blood. This TCR came from a man aged 18 to 30 in good health.

The CDR3 is CASSLPDGLIPYEQYF. In DNA, the CDR3 is TGTGCCAGCAGCCTTCCTGACGGCCTAATCCCCTACGAGCAGTACTTC. The chain has TRBV28 and TRBJ2-7; no reliable D call. The CDR3 is made up of 16 amino acids. The germline CDR1 and CDR2 sequences are MDHEN and SYDVKM. Deletions cut 6 bases from V and 2 bases from J, with 20 bases between. The variable domain in full, completed from reference TRBV28 and TRBJ2-7, reads DVKVTQSSRYLVKRTGEKVFLECVQDMDHENMFWYRQDPGLGLRLIYFSYDVKMKEKGDIPEGYSVSREKKERFSLILESASTNQTSMYLCASSLPDGLIPYEQYFGPGTRLTVT.